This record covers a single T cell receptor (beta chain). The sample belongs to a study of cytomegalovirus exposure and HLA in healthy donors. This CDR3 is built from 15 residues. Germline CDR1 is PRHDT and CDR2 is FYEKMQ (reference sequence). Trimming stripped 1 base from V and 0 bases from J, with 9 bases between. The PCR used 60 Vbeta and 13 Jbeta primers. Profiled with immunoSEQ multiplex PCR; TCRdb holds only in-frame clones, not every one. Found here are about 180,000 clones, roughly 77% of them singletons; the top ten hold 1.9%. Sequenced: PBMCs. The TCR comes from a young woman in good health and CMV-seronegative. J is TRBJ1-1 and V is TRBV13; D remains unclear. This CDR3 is CASSLVGTLNTEAFF. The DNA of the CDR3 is TGTGCCAGCAGCTTAGTCGGTACCTTGAACACTGAAGCTTTCTTT.